This entry lists 16 T cell receptor beta chains sequenced from one sample in a study of T cell responses to AZD1222 COVID-19 vaccine. TCRdb's table, derived via immunoSEQ multiplex PCR, lists solely in-frame clones and lacks some. The sample holds around 180,000 clones; approximately 90% are singletons and the top ten take more than 25%. This specimen was peripheral blood, taken 28 days after the second AZD1222 dose. The receptors originated from an adult who received the AZD1222 COVID-19 vaccine.

This chain joins TRBV6-5 and TRBJ2-7; D not resolved. The CDR3 loop spans 15 amino acids. Germline CDR1 reads MNHEY; CDR2 reads SVGAGI. V was clipped by 7 bases and J by 3 bases, with 19 bases between them. CDR3 sequence reads: CASTLGAGRSYEQYF. The CDR3 DNA follows: TGTGCCAGCACCTTAGGAGCTGGACGGAGCTACGAGCAGTACTTC.

The V gene is TRBV4-1, the J gene TRBJ1-5; TRBD1 might be the D (6 bases). V lost 0 bases and J lost 5, with 14 bases in between. Germline CDR1 is MGHRA and CDR2 is YSYEKL. The CDR3 runs to 16 residues. The chain's CDR3 is CASSQDGGEPYQPQHF. CDR3 nucleotide sequence: TGCGCCAGCAGCCAAGATGGGGGCGAACCTTATCAGCCCCAGCATTTT.

CDR3 nucleotides: TGTGCCAGCAGTGCCCGGACAGGGGTATCCTACGAGCAGTACTTC. Protein sequence: CASSARTGVSYEQYF. The chain couples TRBV25-1 to TRBJ2-7; TRBD1 matches 9 bases. The CDR3 is 15 residues long. V dropped 4 bases and J dropped 1; count of bases not matched to a gene: 5. Germline V CDR1 and CDR2: MGHDK, SYGVNS.

This chain joins TRBV28 and TRBJ2-7; TRBD1 agrees at 8 bases. The CDR3 contains 16 residues. J was trimmed by 4 bases and V by 3 bases; bases with no gene match: 11. CDR1 is MDHEN and CDR2 is SYDVKM in the germline V gene. The DNA for the CDR3 is TGTGCCAGCAGTTTCCTCCGGGACAGGACCACTTACGAGCAGTACTTC. Translated, it gives CASSFLRDRTTYEQYF.

The V call is TRBV19, the J call TRBJ1-2; D remains unclear. The length of the CDR3 is 14 residues. V was trimmed by 5 bases and J by 4 bases, leaving 14 bases between them. Germline-derived CDR1 and CDR2 are LNHDA and SQIVND (reference sequence). The CDR3 region has the DNA TGTGCCAGTAGTGCCGGATGGACGGGCTATGGCTACACCTTC. This translates into CASSAGWTGYGYTF.

The chain uses TRBV5-1 and TRBJ2-6; possibly TRBD1 for D (6 bases). Trimming shortened V by 3 bases and J by 2 bases, and 9 bases separated the two germline ends. CDR1 and CDR2 (germline): SGHRS, YFSETQ. CDR3 length equals 15 residues. CDR3 sequence (DNA): TGCGCCAGCAGCTGGGGGACAACTGGGGCCAACGTCCTGACTTTC. Residues: CASSWGTTGANVLTF.

This clone was recorded only once. The rearrangement links TRBV20-1 to TRBJ2-1; the D gene is possibly TRBD2 (6 bases). In germline, CDR1 is DFQATT, CDR2 SNEGSKA (reference sequence). The CDR3 loop spans 15 amino acids. V lost 3 bases and J 4 bases, leaving 16 bases between the germline ends. CDR3 region: CSASGYGRGYNEQFF. CDR3 DNA sequence: TGCAGTGCTAGTGGGTACGGGAGAGGGTACAATGAGCAGTTCTTC.

The chain has TRBV7-3 and TRBJ2-2; D is possibly TRBD1 (6 bases). Germline CDR1 SGHTA, CDR2 FQGTGA. Deletions cut 6 bases from V and 1 base from J, with 12 bases between. The CDR3 has 15 residues. The CDR3 loop reads CASRDGTRNTGELFF. CDR3 coding DNA: TGTGCCAGCAGGGATGGGACAAGGAACACCGGGGAGCTGTTTTTT.

The gene calls are TRBV4-3 and TRBJ1-5; D gene uncertain. V gave up 0 bases and J gave up 9 bases, with 9 bases separating them. The CDR3 consists of 13 residues. Germline V lookup: CDR1 LGHNA, CDR2 YSLEER. The CDR3 spells CASSQDPPLPQHF. CDR3 DNA: TGCGCCAGCAGCCAAGACCCCCCCCTGCCCCAGCATTTT.

The rearrangement links TRBV28 to TRBJ2-2; 7 nucleotides agree with TRBD2. CDR1 MDHEN and CDR2 SYDVKM come from the germline V gene. This CDR3 has 16 amino acids. V was pared by 10 bases and J by 2 bases, with 13 bases of the junction left unmatched. The CDR3 loop reads CANSPRLAANTGELFF. The CDR3 bases are TGTGCCAACTCCCCCAGGCTAGCGGCTAACACCGGGGAGCTGTTTTTT.

V usage is TRBV7-2 and J usage is TRBJ2-2, with 9 nucleotides matching TRBD2. The CDR3 has 14 residues. Germline loops: CDR1 SGHTA, CDR2 FQGNSA. J was trimmed by 9 bases and V by 1 base; bases with no gene match: 3. CDR3 residues: CASSLELAGRELFF. CDR3 coding DNA: TGTGCCAGCAGCTTAGAGCTAGCGGGAAGGGAGCTGTTTTTT.

The V gene is TRBV13, the J gene TRBJ1-5; D call uncertain. Germline lookup yields CDR1 PRHDT and CDR2 FYEKMQ (reference sequence). CDR3 length equals 14 residues. V dropped 0 bases and J dropped 5 bases, with 8 bases sitting between them. The DNA for the CDR3 is TGTGCCAGCAGCTTAGGGCCGGCATATCAGCCCCAGCATTTT. Its protein product is CASSLGPAYQPQHF.

The chain links TRBV7-2 to TRBJ2-5, with TRBD2 as a possible D gene (5 bases). The CDR3 length is 15 residues. Trimming stripped 1 base from V and 5 bases from J, with 14 bases between. Germline assignment: CDR1 SGHTA and CDR2 FQGNSA. The CDR3 DNA reads TGTGCCAGCAGCTTAGGGGGTAGCGATAGGGAGACCCAGTACTTC. It specifies CASSLGGSDRETQYF.

This rearrangement joins TRBV7-4 to TRBJ1-5; 10 nucleotides match TRBD1. The V segment lost 4 bases and the J segment 4 bases; nucleotides outside the gene matches: 1. The CDR3 consists of 14 residues. The germline CDR1 and CDR2 sequences are SGHVT and SQSDAQ. The CDR3 bases are TGTGCCAGCAGCTCGGGACAGGGGAATCAGCCCCAGCATTTT. Its protein is CASSSGQGNQPQHF.

The V call is TRBV15, the J call TRBJ1-1, with D possibly being TRBD1 (6 bases). The CDR3 consists of 13 residues. V was pared by 4 bases and J by 4 bases, with 10 bases between. Germline lookup yields CDR1 LNHNV and CDR2 YYDKDF (reference sequence). This CDR3 reads CATSKGGGTEAFF. The DNA for the CDR3 is TGTGCCACCAGCAAAGGGGGAGGCACTGAAGCTTTCTTT.

The chain is built from TRBV7-8 and TRBJ2-5, with a weak D call TRBD2 (6 bases). Germline assignment: CDR1 SGHVS and CDR2 FQNEAQ. The V and J ends lost 1 base and 4 bases respectively, with 7 bases between them. The length of the CDR3 is 13 residues. DNA of the CDR3: TGTGCCAGCAGCTTAGGGAGGGGAGAGACCCAGTACTTC. Translating it yields CASSLGRGETQYF. The full variable domain, rest sourced from reference TRBV7-8 and TRBJ2-5, is GAGVSQSPRYKVAKRGQDVALRCDPISGHVSLFWYQQALGQGPEFLTYFQNEAQLDKSGLPSDRFFAERPEGSVSTLKIQRTQQEDSAVYLCASSLGRGETQYFGPGTRLLVL.